The 17 T cell receptor beta chains presented below share a single source sample, sequenced in a study of T cell repertoires in cytomegalovirus infection. For these TCRs, the target antigens are not known. In TCRdb, the reads were re-called with MiXCR into one record per CDR3 protein. Of 250,000 to 300,000 distinct CDR3 sequences listed, around 20% are singletons. The sample here was cultured PBMCs, taken from culture after CMV antigen stimulation. The origin of the receptors is a human donor in good health (CMV status not recorded). Some clones in this sample may be carry-over from other donors' samples.

This clonotype was counted only a few times. V usage is TRBV28 and J usage is TRBJ1-5, with D perhaps matching TRBD1 (6 bases). CDR3 size: 16 residues. Trimming cost V 5 bases and J 5 bases, with 19 bases left between them. The germline V gene has CDR1 MDHEN and CDR2 SYDVKM. The CDR3 coding sequence is TGTGCCAGCAGTCTAGGGGTTAGGGGGTGGGATCAGCCCCAGCATTTT. The encoded protein is CASSLGVRGWDQPQHF.

This clonotype was observed many times. The chain links TRBV7-2 to TRBJ2-7; 9 positions agree with TRBD1. The germline gives CDR1 SGHTA, CDR2 FQGNSA. With 1 base clipped from V and 2 bases from J, the junction kept 3 bases outside the gene matches. The CDR3 loop spans 15 amino acids. Written as DNA, the CDR3 is TGTGCCAGCAGCTTAGGACAGGGGGGAACCTACGAGCAGTACTTC. It yields the protein CASSLGQGGTYEQYF.

This clonotype appeared many times. The chain couples TRBV7-8 to TRBJ2-7; D remains unclear. V shed 2 bases and J shed 3 bases, with 14 bases lying between them. The CDR3 extends over 15 amino acids. The V gene's germline CDR1 is SGHVS and CDR2 FQNEAQ. CDR3 coding DNA: TGTGCCAGCAGCTTAAGGCGCGGTTCTTACTACGAGCAGTACTTC. Translation gives CASSLRRGSYYEQYF. The full variable domain, completed using reference TRBV7-8 and TRBJ2-7, is GAGVSQSPRYKVAKRGQDVALRCDPISGHVSLFWYQQALGQGPEFLTYFQNEAQLDKSGLPSDRFFAERPEGSVSTLKIQRTQQEDSAVYLCASSLRRGSYYEQYFGPGTRLTVT.

V usage is TRBV5-1 and J usage is TRBJ1-1; the match to TRBD1 covers 8 bases. Per germline, CDR1 SGHRS and CDR2 YFSETQ. This CDR3 region has 12 residues. The junction had 4 bases not matched to a gene; V was cut back by 4 bases and J by 8 bases. The CDR3 coding sequence is TGCGCCAGCAGCCAGGGGGCTGGGGAAGCTTTCTTT. Translating it yields CASSQGAGEAFF.

This chain joins TRBV7-3 and TRBJ1-5; D call uncertain. V was trimmed by 5 bases and J by 0 bases, leaving 11 bases between them. This CDR3 contains 15 residues. Germline-derived CDR1 and CDR2 are SGHTA and FQGTGA. Written as DNA, the CDR3 is TGTGCCAGCAGCCGCACATCCCCTAGCAATCAGCCCCAGCATTTT. Its translation is CASSRTSPSNQPQHF.

This chain joins TRBV6-2 or TRBV6-3 and TRBJ2-7; TRBD2 agrees at 10 bases. Germline V gene sequence: CDR1 MNHEY, CDR2 SVGEGT. V was pared by 6 bases and J by 7 bases, with 9 bases of the junction left unmatched. The CDR3 is 14 residues long. The DNA of the CDR3 is TGTGCCAGCAGGAGGCTAGCGGGAGTGGAAGAGCAGTACTTC. Translation: CASRRLAGVEEQYF.

The chain employs TRBV12-3 or TRBV12-4 and TRBJ2-2, with a tentative D call TRBD1 (5 bases). V was cut by 6 bases and J by 0 bases, with 23 bases left in between. CDR3 length: 19 amino acids. The CDR3 DNA reads TGTGCCAGCAGCTTCCTTCTATCTCGGACAAGAGCGAACACCGGGGAGCTGTTTTTT. Its translation is CASSFLLSRTRANTGELFF.

This chain joins TRBV7-2 and TRBJ2-7, with 8 positions matching TRBD2. The CDR3 contains 14 residues. Germline assignment: CDR1 SGHTA and CDR2 FQGNSA. V lost 1 base to trimming and J lost 4 bases; unmatched junction nucleotides: 3. CDR3 DNA: TGTGCCAGCAGCTTAGATGGCGGGAGGTACGAGCAGTACGTC. It codes for CASSLDGGRYEQYV.

The chain combines TRBV28 with TRBJ2-3; 7 nucleotides line up with TRBD2. Germline assignment: CDR1 MDHEN and CDR2 SYDVKM. V dropped 4 bases and J dropped 0; count of bases not matched to a gene: 10. The CDR3 spans 17 residues. The CDR3 bases are TGTGCCAGCAGTTCGCGGGGGTTGCCTTCTAGCACAGATACGCAGTATTTT. This encodes CASSSRGLPSSTDTQYF.

This clonotype was seen ten or more times. This chain connects TRBV5-4 to TRBJ1-1, with TRBD1 identical over 11 bases. This CDR3 contains 16 residues. The ends lost 0 bases at V and 4 bases at J; junction bases unmatched: 5. CDR1 is SGHNT, CDR2 YYREEE, per germline (reference sequence). CDR3 loop: CASSLGGTGGLTEAFF. The DNA of the CDR3 is TGTGCCAGCAGCTTGGGGGGGACAGGGGGTCTCACTGAAGCTTTCTTT.

Many counts were recorded for this clonotype. V and J are TRBV28 and TRBJ2-7, with D possibly TRBD1 on 5 matching bases. Trimming took 8 bases from V and 3 from J, leaving 8 bases between them. This CDR3 has 11 residues. CDR1 and CDR2 from the germline V gene are MDHEN and SYDVKM. CDR3 residues: CASRDSYEQYF. CDR3 bases: TGTGCCAGCCGAGACAGCTACGAGCAGTACTTC.

The genes are TRBV5-1 and TRBJ2-1; D possibly corresponds to TRBD1 (5 bases). The CDR3 is made up of 15 amino acids. From germline, CDR1 is SGHRS and CDR2 YFSETQ. V was shortened by 6 bases and J by 4 bases, with 17 bases between the two germline ends. This CDR3 reads CASTLEGVTYNEQFF. The CDR3 DNA reads TGCGCCAGCACTCTCGAAGGGGTAACGTACAATGAGCAGTTCTTC.

This clonotype was seen more than once but under ten times. The J gene is TRBJ2-2, the V gene TRBV19; no clear D gene. The ends were cut back, 1 base at V and 0 bases at J, with 15 bases in the middle. There are 18 residues in the CDR3. CDR1 is LNHDA and CDR2 is SQIVND in the germline V gene (reference sequence). CDR3 DNA sequence: TGTGCCAGTAGTATAGTCCCCCTAGACGTCCCGAACACCGGGGAGCTGTTTTTT. Protein sequence: CASSIVPLDVPNTGELFF.

This clonotype has only one observation. The chain links TRBV6-6 to TRBJ2-7; tentatively, D is TRBD1 (6 bases). In germline, CDR1 is MNHNY, CDR2 SVGAGI (reference sequence). The CDR3 is 14 amino acids. V lost 5 bases and J lost 3, with 14 bases in between. CDR3 DNA sequence: TGTGCCAGCAGTGCGACGGGCAGGGGCTACGAGCAGTACGTC. Residues: CASSATGRGYEQYV.

This clonotype turned up a few times. The J gene is TRBJ1-5, the V gene TRBV20-1; no definite D call. Trimming shortened V by 3 bases and J by 9 bases, and 21 bases separated the two germline ends. Germline lookup yields CDR1 DFQATT and CDR2 SNEGSKA (reference sequence). This CDR3 spans 15 amino acids. The CDR3 is CSASQTLGQSGPQHF. As DNA, the CDR3 is TGCAGTGCTAGCCAGACACTGGGCCAAAGCGGGCCCCAGCATTTT.

This clonotype was counted at least ten times. V gene TRBV7-2 combines with J gene TRBJ2-3; 9 bases line up with TRBD2. The germline gives CDR1 SGHTA, CDR2 FQGNSA. CDR3 length: 16 amino acids. After removal of 3 bases from V and 5 bases from J, the junction contained 9 bases not matched to a gene. CDR3 residues: CASSLRGGRALDTQYF. The DNA of the CDR3 is TGTGCCAGCAGCTTGCGGGGCGGGAGGGCTCTAGATACGCAGTATTTT.

This clonotype was seen repeatedly, ten times or more. V gene TRBV7-8 combines with J gene TRBJ2-2; 14 nucleotides agree with TRBD2. CDR1 and CDR2 from the germline V gene are SGHVS and FQNEAQ. This CDR3 is built from 20 residues. With 5 bases clipped from V and 5 bases from J, the junction kept 16 bases outside the gene matches. The DNA for the CDR3 is TGTGCCAGCAGCCCCCGAAGGTGGGGACTAGCGGGAGAGTTGACCGGGGAGCTGTTTTTT. It yields the protein CASSPRRWGLAGELTGELFF.